Here is one TCR beta chain with its context. The antigen remains unidentified. These data originate in a study of T cell responses to AZD1222 COVID-19 vaccine. Sequenced by immunoSEQ multiplex PCR; TCRdb stores in-frame clones only, minus some. The repertoire holds 150,000 to 200,000 clones, with about 92% as singletons. Broader study findings: Spike-wide coverage was observed for vaccine-associated CD4 TCRs, with dominant responses at 160-218 and 743-854. Targets within unmutated variant regions were reportedly found for nearly half of spike-specific TCRs. Among the donors, most were white British and more were female, and clonal diversity was possibly underestimated.

V lost 0 bases and J lost 4, with 4 bases in between. The CDR3 is 12 residues long. The germline V gene encodes CDR1 SGHNT and CDR2 YENEEA. The chain combines TRBV11-3 with TRBJ2-7; D ambiguous. The material was peripheral blood, obtained on day 0 of AZD1222 vaccination. This receptor was obtained from an adult in good health. CDR3 residues: CASSLDGYEQYF. In nucleotides, the CDR3 is TGTGCCAGCAGCTTAGACGGGTACGAGCAGTACTTC. The full variable domain, rest sourced from reference TRBV11-3 and TRBJ2-7, is EAGVVQSPRYKIIEKKQPVAFWCNPISGHNTLYWYLQNLGQGPELLIRYENEEAVDDSQLPKDRFSAERLKGVDSTLKIQPAELGDSAVYLCASSLDGYEQYFGPGTRLTVT.